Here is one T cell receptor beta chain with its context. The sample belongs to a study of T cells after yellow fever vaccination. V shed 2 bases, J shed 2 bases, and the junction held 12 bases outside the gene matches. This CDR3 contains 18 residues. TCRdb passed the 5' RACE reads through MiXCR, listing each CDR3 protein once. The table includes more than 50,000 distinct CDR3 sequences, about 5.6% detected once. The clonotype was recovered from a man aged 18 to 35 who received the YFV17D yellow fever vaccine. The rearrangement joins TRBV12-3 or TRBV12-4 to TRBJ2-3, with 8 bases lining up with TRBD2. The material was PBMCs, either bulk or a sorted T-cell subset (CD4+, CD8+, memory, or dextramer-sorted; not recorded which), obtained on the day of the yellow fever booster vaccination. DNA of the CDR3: TGTGCCAGCAGTTTACCCGCGGGGGGCCACCCAATCACAGATACGCAGTATTTT. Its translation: CASSLPAGGHPITDTQYF.